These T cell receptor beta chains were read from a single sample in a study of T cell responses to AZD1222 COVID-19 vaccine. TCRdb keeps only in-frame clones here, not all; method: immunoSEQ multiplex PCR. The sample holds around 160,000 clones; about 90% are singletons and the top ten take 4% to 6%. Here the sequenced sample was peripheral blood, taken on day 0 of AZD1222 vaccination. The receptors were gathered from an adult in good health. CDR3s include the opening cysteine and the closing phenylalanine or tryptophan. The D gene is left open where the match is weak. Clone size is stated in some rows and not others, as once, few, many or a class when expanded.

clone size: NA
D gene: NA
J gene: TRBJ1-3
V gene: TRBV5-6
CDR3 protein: CASSVRGSGNTIYF
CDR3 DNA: TGTGCCAGCAGCGTAAGGGGCTCTGGAAACACCATATATTTT

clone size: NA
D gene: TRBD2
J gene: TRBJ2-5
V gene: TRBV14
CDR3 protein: CASSQGAGVGETQYF
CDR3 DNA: TGTGCCAGCAGCCAGGGAGCGGGAGTCGGAGAGACCCAGTACTTC

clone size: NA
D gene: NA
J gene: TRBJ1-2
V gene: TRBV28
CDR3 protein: CASSLTPSGPYGYTF
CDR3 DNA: TGTGCCAGCAGCTTAACTCCCTCGGGGCCCTATGGCTACACCTTC

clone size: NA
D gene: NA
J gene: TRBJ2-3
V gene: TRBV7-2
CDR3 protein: CASSLEPGSTDTQYF
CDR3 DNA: TGTGCCAGCAGCTTAGAACCGGGAAGCACAGATACGCAGTATTTT

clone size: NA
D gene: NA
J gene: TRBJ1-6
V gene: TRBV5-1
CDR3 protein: CASSGVGGLDSPLHF
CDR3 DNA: TGCGCCAGCAGCGGTGTCGGGGGTTTAGATTCACCCCTCCACTTT

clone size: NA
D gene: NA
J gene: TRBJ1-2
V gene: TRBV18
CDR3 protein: CASSRERDYGYTF
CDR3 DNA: TGTGCCAGCTCACGGGAAAGGGACTACGGCTACACCTTC

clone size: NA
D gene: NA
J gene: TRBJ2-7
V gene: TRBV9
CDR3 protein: CASSVDDSYEQYF
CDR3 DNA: TGTGCCAGCAGCGTAGACGACTCCTACGAGCAGTACTTC

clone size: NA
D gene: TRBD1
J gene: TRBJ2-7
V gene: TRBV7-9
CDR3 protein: CASSPGDRNYEQYF
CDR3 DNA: TGTGCCAGCAGCCCCGGGGACAGGAACTACGAGCAGTACTTC

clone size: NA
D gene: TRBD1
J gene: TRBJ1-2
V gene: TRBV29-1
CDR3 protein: CSVVDGAPSNRGHQGGYTF
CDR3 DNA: TGCAGCGTTGTCGATGGGGCCCCGTCGAACAGGGGGCATCAGGGTGGCTACACCTTC

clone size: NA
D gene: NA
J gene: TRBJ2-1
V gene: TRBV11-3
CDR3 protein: CASSLGGDGSYNEQFF
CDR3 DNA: TGTGCCAGCAGCTTAGGGGGAGATGGTTCCTACAATGAGCAGTTCTTC

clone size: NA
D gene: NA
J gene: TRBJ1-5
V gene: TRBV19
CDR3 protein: CASSMAGGVGQPQHF
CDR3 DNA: TGTGCCAGTAGTATGGCGGGGGGGGTAGGTCAGCCCCAGCATTTT

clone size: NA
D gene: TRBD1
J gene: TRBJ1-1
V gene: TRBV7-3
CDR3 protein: CASSWDSLNTEAFF
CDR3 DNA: TGTGCCAGCAGCTGGGACAGTTTGAACACTGAAGCTTTCTTT

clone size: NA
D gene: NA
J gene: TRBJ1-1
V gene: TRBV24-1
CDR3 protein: CATSDSTATEAFF
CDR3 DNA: TGTGCCACCAGTGATTCGACAGCGACTGAAGCTTTCTTT

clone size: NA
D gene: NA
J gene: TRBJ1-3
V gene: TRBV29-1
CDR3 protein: CSVRVSGNTIYF
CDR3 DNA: TGCAGCGTTCGCGTCTCTGGAAACACCATATATTTT

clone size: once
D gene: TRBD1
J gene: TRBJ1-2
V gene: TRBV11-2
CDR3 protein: CASSKRDSYGYTF
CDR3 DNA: TGTGCCAGCAGTAAGCGGGACAGCTATGGCTACACCTTC

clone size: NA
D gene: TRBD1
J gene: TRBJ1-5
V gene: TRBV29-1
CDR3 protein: CSVADRENQPQHF
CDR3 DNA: TGCAGCGTTGCGGACAGGGAAAATCAGCCCCAGCATTTT

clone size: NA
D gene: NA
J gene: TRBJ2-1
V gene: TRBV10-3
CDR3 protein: CAISEEGSGNPYNEQFF
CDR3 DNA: TGTGCCATCAGTGAGGAAGGTAGCGGTAACCCTTACAATGAGCAGTTCTTC

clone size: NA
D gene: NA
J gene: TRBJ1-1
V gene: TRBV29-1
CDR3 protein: CSSSKAQDTEAFF
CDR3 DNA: TGCAGTAGTTCCAAGGCACAGGACACTGAAGCTTTCTTT

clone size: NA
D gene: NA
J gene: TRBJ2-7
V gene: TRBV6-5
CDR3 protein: CASRDTTYEQYF
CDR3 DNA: TGTGCCAGCCGGGACACGACCTACGAGCAGTACTTC

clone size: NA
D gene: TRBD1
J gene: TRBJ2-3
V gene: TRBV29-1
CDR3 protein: CSSDTGTGSNTQYF
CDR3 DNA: TGCAGCTCTGATACCGGGACAGGGTCAAATACGCAGTATTTT

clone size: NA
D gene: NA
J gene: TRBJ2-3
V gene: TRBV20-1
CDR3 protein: CSASERTASTDTQYF
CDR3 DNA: TGCAGTGCTAGTGAAAGGACAGCTAGCACAGATACGCAGTATTTT

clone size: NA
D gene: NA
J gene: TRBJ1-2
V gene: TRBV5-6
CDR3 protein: CASSLDPGHPRGYTF
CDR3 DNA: TGTGCCAGCAGCTTGGACCCGGGCCACCCCCGTGGCTACACCTTC

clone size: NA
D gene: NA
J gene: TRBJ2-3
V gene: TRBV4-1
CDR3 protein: CASKLGWESSTDTQYF
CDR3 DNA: TGCGCCAGCAAGCTGGGGTGGGAGTCTAGCACAGATACGCAGTATTTT

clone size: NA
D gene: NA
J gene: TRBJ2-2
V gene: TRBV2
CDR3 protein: CAGRGPATGELFF
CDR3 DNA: TGTGCCGGTCGGGGACCAGCCACCGGGGAGCTGTTTTTT

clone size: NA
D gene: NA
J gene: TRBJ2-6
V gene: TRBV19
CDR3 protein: CASTTLYLDAYSGANVLTF
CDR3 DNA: TGTGCCAGTACCACCCTTTATTTGGACGCTTACTCTGGGGCCAACGTCCTGACTTTC

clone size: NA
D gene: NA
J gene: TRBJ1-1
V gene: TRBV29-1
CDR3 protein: CSVGRGEAFF
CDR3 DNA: TGCAGCGTGGGACGGGGTGAAGCTTTCTTT

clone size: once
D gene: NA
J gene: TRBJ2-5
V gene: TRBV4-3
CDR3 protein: CASPQGGREVSETQYF
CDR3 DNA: TGCGCCAGCCCTCAGGGGGGGCGGGAGGTTTCGGAGACCCAGTACTTC

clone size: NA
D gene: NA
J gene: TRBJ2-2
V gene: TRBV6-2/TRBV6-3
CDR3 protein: CASSYYELGELFF
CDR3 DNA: TGTGCCAGCAGTTACTATGAGCTCGGGGAGCTGTTTTTT

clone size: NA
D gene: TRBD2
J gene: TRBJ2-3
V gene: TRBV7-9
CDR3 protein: CASRGEGYTQYF
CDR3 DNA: TGTGCCAGCAGGGGGGAGGGGTATACGCAGTATTTT

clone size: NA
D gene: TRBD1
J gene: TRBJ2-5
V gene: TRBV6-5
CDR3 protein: CASTEGQAYEAQYF
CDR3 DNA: TGTGCCAGCACCGAGGGACAGGCATACGAGGCCCAGTACTTC

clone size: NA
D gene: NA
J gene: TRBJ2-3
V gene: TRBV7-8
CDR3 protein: CASSLRGAGDTQYF
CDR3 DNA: TGTGCCAGCAGCTTACGTGGGGCTGGAGATACGCAGTATTTT

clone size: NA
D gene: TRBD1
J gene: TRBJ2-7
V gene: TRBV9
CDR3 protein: CASSSRTGRTYEQYF
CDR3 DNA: TGTGCCAGCAGTTCTCGGACAGGGCGTACCTACGAGCAGTACTTC

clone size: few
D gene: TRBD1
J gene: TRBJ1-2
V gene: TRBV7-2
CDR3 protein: CASSFPLVGQGIRGGYTF
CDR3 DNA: TGTGCCAGCAGCTTCCCCCTTGTGGGACAGGGTATTCGTGGTGGCTACACCTTC

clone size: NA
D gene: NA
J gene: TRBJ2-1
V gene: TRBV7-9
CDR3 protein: CASSLNPNEQFF
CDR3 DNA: TGTGCCAGCAGCTTAAATCCTAATGAGCAGTTCTTC

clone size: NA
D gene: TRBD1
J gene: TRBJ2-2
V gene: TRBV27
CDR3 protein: CASRYTGDTGELFF
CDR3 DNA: TGTGCCAGCAGATATACAGGGGACACCGGGGAGCTGTTTTTT

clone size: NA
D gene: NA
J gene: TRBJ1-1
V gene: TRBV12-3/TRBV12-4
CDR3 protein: CASSLTGLEAFF
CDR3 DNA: TGTGCCAGCAGCTTAACAGGGTTAGAAGCTTTCTTT

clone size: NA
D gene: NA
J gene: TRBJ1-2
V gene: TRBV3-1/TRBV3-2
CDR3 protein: CASSPRDRGYTF
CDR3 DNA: TGTGCCAGCAGCCCCCGGGACCGAGGCTACACCTTC

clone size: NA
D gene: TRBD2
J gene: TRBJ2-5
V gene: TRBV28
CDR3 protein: CASSPKGLAGQETQYF
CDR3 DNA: TGTGCCAGCAGTCCAAAGGGACTAGCGGGGCAAGAGACCCAGTACTTC

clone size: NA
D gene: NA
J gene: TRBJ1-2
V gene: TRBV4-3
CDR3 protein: CASSRAWRDSNYGYTF
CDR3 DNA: TGCGCCAGCAGCCGCGCCTGGAGGGACTCTAACTATGGCTACACCTTC

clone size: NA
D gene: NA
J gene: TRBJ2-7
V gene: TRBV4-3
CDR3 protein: CPSSRNRDTTYEQYF
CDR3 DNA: TGCCCCAGCAGCCGGAACCGGGACACAACCTACGAGCAGTACTTC

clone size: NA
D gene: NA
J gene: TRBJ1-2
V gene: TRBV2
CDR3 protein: CASSVTGTEYGYTF
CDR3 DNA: TGTGCCAGCAGTGTCACCGGGACCGAATATGGCTACACCTTC

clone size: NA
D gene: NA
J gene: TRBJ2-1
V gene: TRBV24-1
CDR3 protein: CATQPTRGKDNEQFF
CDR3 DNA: TGTGCCACCCAACCAACCAGGGGTAAAGACAATGAGCAGTTCTTC

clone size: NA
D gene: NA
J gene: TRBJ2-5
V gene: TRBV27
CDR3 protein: CASSSGSMGQETQYF
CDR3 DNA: TGTGCCAGCAGTTCTGGCAGCATGGGGCAAGAGACCCAGTACTTC

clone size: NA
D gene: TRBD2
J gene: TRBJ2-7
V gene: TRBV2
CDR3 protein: CASTLGLASEQYF
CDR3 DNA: TGTGCCAGCACTTTGGGACTAGCTTCCGAGCAGTACTTC

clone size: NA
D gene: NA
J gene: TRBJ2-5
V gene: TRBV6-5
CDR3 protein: CASSYGGGAGETQYF
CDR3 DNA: TGTGCCAGCAGTTACGGCGGAGGGGCTGGAGAGACCCAGTACTTC

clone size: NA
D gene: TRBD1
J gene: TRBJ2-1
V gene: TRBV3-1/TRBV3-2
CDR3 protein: CASSQAWDRFYNEQFF
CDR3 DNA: TGTGCCAGCAGCCAAGCCTGGGACAGATTCTACAATGAGCAGTTCTTC